Listed below are T cell receptor beta chains from one sample, sequenced in a study of T cell repertoires in cytomegalovirus infection. TCRdb reprocessed the reads via MiXCR and lists one record per CDR3 protein. The table lists some 700,000 distinct CDR3 sequences, 35% of them singletons. The sample was PBMCs. The source of these receptors is a human donor in good health (CMV status not recorded). Some clones in this sample may be carry-over from other donors' samples. The CDR3 runs from the conserved cysteine through the conserved F or W. The D gene is left open where the match is weak. Rows give clone size only sometimes, using once, few, many, or a class for an expanded clone.

>TRBJ1-5|NA|TRBV27|NA
CASSLEPTPNQPKHF
TGTGCCAGCAGTTTAGAGCCAACCCCCAATCAGCCCAAGCATTTT
>TRBJ2-5|TRBD2|TRBV12-3/TRBV12-4|NA
CASSSGTSGSFETQYF
TGTGCCAGCAGTTCCGGGACTAGCGGGAGTTTTGAGACCCAGTACTTC
>TRBJ2-3|TRBD2|TRBV7-8|few
CASRILAGGSSTDTQYF
TGTGCCAGCAGAATCCTCGCCGGGGGGTCCAGCACAGATACGCAGTATTTT
>TRBJ2-7|TRBD1|TRBV7-9|NA
CASSPPQGAYEQYF
TGTGCCAGCAGCCCCCCCCAGGGGGCCTACGAGCAGTACTTC
>TRBJ1-5|NA|TRBV7-2|NA
CASNNGGQPQHF
TGTGCCAGCAACAACGGGGGGCAGCCCCAGCATTTT
>TRBJ2-3|TRBD2|TRBV7-3|NA
CASSLSGATDTHYF
TGTGCCAGCAGCCTTAGCGGGGCTACAGATACGCATTATTTT
>TRBJ2-5|TRBD1|TRBV11-2|NA
CASSSTRGTGGSETQYF
TGTGCCAGCAGCTCAACAAGGGGGACAGGGGGCTCAGAGACCCAGTACTTC
>TRBJ2-7|NA|TRBV25-1|NA
CASSEGISGFYEQYF
TGTGCCAGCAGTGAGGGGATCTCGGGTTTCTACGAGCAGTACTTC
>TRBJ1-1|NA|TRBV18|few
CASSPDQRRNTEAFF
TGTGCCAGCTCACCAGATCAGCGGAGGAACACTGAAGCTTTCTTT
>TRBJ2-1|TRBD1|TRBV11-1|many
CASSSSLDRGNEQFF
TGTGCCAGCAGCTCCTCCCTGGACAGGGGCAATGAGCAGTTCTTC
>TRBJ2-2|NA|TRBV28|few
CASSYQNTGELFF
TGTGCCAGCAGTTATCAGAACACCGGGGAGCTGTTTTTT
>TRBJ2-1|TRBD2|TRBV19|NA
CASSTPGLAAEQFF
TGTGCCAGTAGCACTCCGGGACTAGCAGCCGAGCAGTTCTTC
>TRBJ2-5|NA|TRBV6-1|NA
CASIEQRGTQETQYF
TGTGCCAGCATTGAACAACGGGGTACCCAAGAGACCCAGTACTTC
>TRBJ2-7|NA|TRBV27|NA
CASSPTGGPRGEQYF
TGTGCCAGCAGTCCCACCGGGGGGCCTCGTGGCGAGCAGTACTTC
>TRBJ2-1|TRBD2|TRBV6-1|NA
CASSEVIAGGFNNEQFF
TGTGCCAGCAGTGAAGTAATAGCGGGGGGGTTCAATAATGAGCAGTTCTTC
>TRBJ2-3|TRBD2|TRBV5-1|NA
CASSFGGLAWTSTDTQYF
TGCGCCAGCAGCTTTGGAGGACTAGCGTGGACTAGCACAGATACGCAGTATTTT
>TRBJ1-1|NA|TRBV11-2|few
CASSLGRGAGTEAFF
TGTGCCAGCAGCTTGGGACGGGGGGCCGGGACTGAAGCTTTCTTT
>TRBJ2-1|NA|TRBV28|few
CASSLSGPHNEQFF
TGTGCCAGCAGCTTATCGGGGCCTCACAATGAGCAGTTCTTC
>TRBJ1-1|NA|TRBV10-3|NA
CAISEPQGMNTEAFF
TGTGCCATCAGCGAACCTCAGGGGATGAACACTGAAGCTTTCTTT
>TRBJ2-2|NA|TRBV12-3/TRBV12-4|NA
CASRYLGQFTGELFF
TGTGCCAGCAGGTACCTCGGACAGTTCACCGGGGAGCTGTTTTTT
>TRBJ2-5|NA|TRBV7-9|few
CASSLGGEYQETQYF
TGTGCCAGCAGCTTAGGGGGGGAGTACCAAGAGACCCAGTACTTC
>TRBJ2-1|NA|TRBV5-6|few
CASSLVLSSYNEQFF
TGTGCCAGCAGCTTAGTTCTCTCTTCCTACAATGAGCAGTTCTTC
>TRBJ2-5|NA|TRBV5-6|few
CASSSRAAGPQYF
TGTGCCAGCAGCTCTCGGGCCGCTGGGCCCCAGTACTTC
>TRBJ1-1|NA|TRBV29-1|once
CSVSDLDTEAFF
TGCAGCGTTTCGGACCTCGACACTGAAGCTTTCTTT
>TRBJ2-3|NA|TRBV4-1|NA
CASSQFVLTTTTDTQYF
TGCGCCAGCAGCCAATTTGTGTTGACTACAACCACAGATACGCAGTATTTT
>TRBJ1-2|TRBD1|TRBV7-2|many
CASTRGLRSYTF
TGTGCCAGCACCAGGGGGCTGAGGAGCTACACCTTC
>TRBJ1-3|TRBD1|TRBV11-2|few
CASSLVGTGGNTIYF
TGTGCCAGCAGCTTAGTTGGGACAGGCGGAAACACCATATATTTT
>TRBJ1-3|TRBD1|TRBV2|NA
CASSRLQGAQGNTIYF
TGTGCCAGCAGTCGTCTTCAGGGGGCCCAAGGAAACACCATATATTTT